This record covers a single T cell receptor (beta chain). The antigen remains unidentified. The record originates from a study of blood T cells in healthy people across ages. The study's findings and limits: In these data, TCR beta diversity tracked strongly with naive T cell percentage. Roughly linear age-related decline in beta diversity appeared, significant by age about 40.

Using a J-beta primer mix together with a sample-barcoded 5' primer, a second PCR was run for roughly 7 to 12 cycles. A tag from a template-switch adaptor with 12 random nucleotides marked each cDNA molecule. MiXCR, applied by TCRdb to the 5' RACE reads, yields one record per CDR3 protein. Counted here are some 690,000 distinct CDR3 sequences, about a fifth occurring once; the ten biggest clones make up about 22%. Sequenced input: blood. The sequence was obtained from a man aged 65 to 85 in good health.

The CDR3 loop is CASSPPGDRGSIEETQYF. CDR3 sequence (DNA): TGTGCCAGCTCACCGCCCGGTGACAGGGGGTCGATAGAAGAGACCCAGTACTTC. The V gene is TRBV18, the J gene TRBJ2-5; the match to TRBD1 covers 9 bases. V gave up 3 bases and J gave up 3 bases; unmatched junction bases: 14. The germline V gene has CDR1 KGHSH and CDR2 LQKENI. CDR3 size: 18 residues.